These 2 T cell receptor beta chains were sequenced from one sample in a study of T-cell reconstitution after alpha-beta-depleted transplantation in children. Unique molecular identifiers tagged the TCRbeta library. TCRdb itself ran the PCR reads through MiXCR, one entry per CDR3 protein. The table records about 640,000 distinct CDR3 sequences, under 15% of them present only once. Material: PBMCs, mostly from graft donor cells, obtained 360 days after TCRalphabeta/CD19-depleted stem cell transplant. The origin of the receptors is a male patient between 10 and 17 years old who had a stem cell transplant for acute myeloid leukemia, so the T cells may come from the graft donor.

This chain uses TRBV20-1 with TRBJ1-1; D might be TRBD1 (6 bases). CDR3 size: 15 residues. Looked up from germline, CDR1 is DFQATT and CDR2 is SNEGSKA (reference sequence). Between the trimmed V and J ends, which lost 3 bases and 5 bases, there was a span of 19 bases. This CDR3 reads CSARRVRAGVTEAFF. The CDR3 DNA sequence: TGCAGTGCTAGGAGGGTGAGGGCAGGGGTTACTGAAGCTTTCTTT.

The chain recombines TRBV28 with TRBJ1-5, with D maybe TRBD1 (5 bases). Trimming took off 6 bases at V and 7 bases at J, with 19 bases between the two ends. The CDR3 loop spans 15 amino acids. In germline, CDR1 is MDHEN, CDR2 SYDVKM. The CDR3 coding sequence is TGTGCCAGCAGGGACCTCGGCAGGGTCGAACAGCCCCAGCATTTT. Its protein is CASRDLGRVEQPQHF.